This T cell receptor (beta chain) was observed in a study of tumor-infiltrating lymphocytes in localized non-small cell lung cancer. This clone has a handful of counts. Its specificity is not known. Germline loops: CDR1 GTSNPN, CDR2 SVGIG (reference sequence). V was cut by 5 bases and J by 6 bases, with 15 bases left in between. CDR3 length equals 13 residues. The protocol was immunoSEQ multiplex PCR, while the TCRdb copy is restricted to in-frame clones and leaves out a portion. The profile shows fewer than 25,000 clones, 73% of them singletons. Study-wide findings and caveats: Compared with uninvolved lung, tumors showed higher T cell infiltration by TCRbeta sequencing. Immunotypes IM1 and IM2 had similar TCR-derived T-cell fractions. TCR sequencing covered a subset of patients with enough tissue.

Specimen: lung tumor tissue. The rearrangement uses TRBV30 and TRBJ2-3; either TRBD1 or TRBD2 may supply D (5 bases each). The origin of this receptor is a human donor with non-small cell lung cancer. DNA for the CDR3: TGTGCCTGGGGACGTCATTGGGGGGATACGCAGTATTTT. Translation: CAWGRHWGDTQYF.